This TCR beta chain stems from a study of blood T cell repertoires in COVID-19. Study-wide context: Nucleic acid was either cDNA or gDNA, and it came from T cells, B-cell-depleted T cells, or PBMCs.

The repertoire was sequenced with immunoSEQ multiplex PCR; TCRdb's copy has only in-frame clones and lacks some. The sample gives 200,000 to 250,000 clones, 85% to 90% of which show up once; 2% to 3% is in the top ten. Seattle patients were enrolled while actively infected and followed longitudinally. This clonotype was obtained from a man younger than 40 with COVID-19, enrolled during active disease. The specimen was peripheral blood.

CDR3 sequence reads: CASSVEAERYYEQYF. Here the CDR3 DNA reads TGCGCCAGCAGCGTGGAAGCCGAGCGATACTACGAGCAGTACTTC. The gene calls are TRBV5-1 and TRBJ2-7, with D uncertain. In germline, CDR1 is SGHRS, CDR2 YFSETQ. V lost 4 bases and J lost 3, with 17 bases in between. The CDR3 sequence is 15 residues long.